Each of the 18 T cell receptor beta chains below was sequenced from the same sample in a study of OX40 agonist ivuxolimab in advanced cancers. Generated by immunoSEQ multiplex PCR, the TCRdb table keeps only in-frame clones and is missing some. The data hold 65,000 to 85,000 clones, with more than 75% observed a single time. This specimen consisted of CD4+ or CD8+ T cells sorted from blood, obtained in a trial of the OX40 agonist ivuxolimab. The receptors derive from an adult with an advanced solid tumor such as melanoma, head and neck, liver or kidney cancer.

The gene calls are TRBV20-1 and TRBJ1-2, with D possibly being TRBD1 (5 bases). The germline CDR1 and CDR2 sequences are DFQATT and SNEGSKA (reference sequence). V lost 1 base, J lost 8 bases, and 8 bases lay in between. The CDR3 extends over 11 amino acids. In DNA, the CDR3 is TGCAGTGCTAGAGTTCGGGGCGGCTACACCTTC. It is translated as CSARVRGGYTF.

This sequence joins TRBV4-3 and TRBJ2-5, with a weak D call TRBD2 (6 bases). V gave up 4 bases and J gave up 5 bases, with 20 bases separating them. The V gene's germline CDR1 is LGHNA and CDR2 YSLEER. This CDR3 is built from 16 residues. The CDR3 nucleotides are TGCGCCAGCAGCCCCCCGCCGGACGGGGGAATCGAGACCCAGTACTTC. This sequence encodes CASSPPPDGGIETQYF.

The sample holds a few counts of this clone. This sequence joins TRBV6-6 and TRBJ1-4; weak D call: TRBD1 (5 bases). This CDR3 spans 13 amino acids. Germline V gives CDR1 MNHNY, CDR2 SVGAGI (reference sequence). V was cut by 7 bases and J by 7 bases, with 13 bases left in between. This CDR3 is CASMDTSGEKLFF. The CDR3 bases are TGTGCCAGCATGGACACGTCCGGTGAAAAACTGTTTTTT.

CDR3 region: CASSLEGLKTLHF. CDR3 DNA: TGTGCCAGCAGCTTAGAGGGACTTAAGACCCTCCACTTT. This sequence joins TRBV7-9 and TRBJ1-6; TRBD1 might be the D (5 bases). The CDR3 runs to 13 residues. Between the trimmed V and J ends, which lost 1 base and 14 bases, there was a span of 12 bases. Looked up from germline, CDR1 is SEHNR and CDR2 is FQNEAQ (reference sequence).

The rearrangement joins TRBV10-3 to TRBJ2-5; a possible D gene is TRBD2 (7 bases). Trimming left V 5 bases short and J 4 bases short, with 11 bases between. In germline, CDR1 is ENHRY, CDR2 SYGVKD. The CDR3 is 13 residues long. CDR3 in DNA: TGTGCCATCAGTCCGGGGGGCGGAGAGACCCAGTACTTC. It codes for CAISPGGGETQYF.

This chain links TRBV6-5 with TRBJ1-1; perhaps TRBD1 as D (5 bases). The CDR3 totals 14 residues. Trimming pared 7 bases from V and 5 bases from J, leaving 17 bases between. Germline loops: CDR1 MNHEY, CDR2 SVGAGI. CDR3 amino acids: CASIRDSLGTEAFF. In nucleotides, the CDR3 is TGTGCCAGCATTAGGGACTCCCTCGGGACTGAAGCTTTCTTT.

The CDR3 DNA is TGTGCCAGCAGCCACAGGGGGCCTACCACCGGGGAGCTGTTTTTT. It specifies CASSHRGPTTGELFF. V gene TRBV11-1 combines with J gene TRBJ2-2; TRBD1 agrees at 9 bases. CDR1 and CDR2 (germline): SGHAT, FQDESV (reference sequence). V lost 5 bases and J lost 4; bases outside the gene matches: 5. The CDR3 consists of 15 residues.

This chain uses TRBV4-1 with TRBJ2-5; 14 nucleotides agree with TRBD2. V lost 1 base and J lost 5; bases outside the gene matches: 6. This CDR3 contains 17 residues. Germline V lookup: CDR1 MGHRA, CDR2 YSYEKL. CDR3 DNA sequence: TGCGCCAGCAGCCAAGGGACTAGCGGGGGGCACGAGGAGACCCAGTACTTC. As protein: CASSQGTSGGHEETQYF.

This clone was recorded once. The chain couples TRBV9 to TRBJ2-1; weak D call: TRBD2 (5 bases). The CDR3 contains 16 residues. Trimming shortened V by 4 bases and J by 0 bases, and 14 bases separated the two germline ends. The V gene's germline CDR1 is SGDLS and CDR2 YYNGEE. In DNA, the CDR3 is TGTGCCAGCAGCAGCCCACTGGGGAGCTCCTACAATGAGCAGTTCTTC. Translating it yields CASSSPLGSSYNEQFF.

J is TRBJ1-5 and V is TRBV7-8; 10 bases are shared with TRBD1. CDR1 and CDR2 from the germline V gene are SGHVS and FQNEAQ. The V and J ends lost 2 bases and 7 bases, in that order; junction bases with no gene match: 5. The CDR3 totals 15 residues. CDR3 protein: CASSLRDRGVQPQHF. DNA for the CDR3: TGTGCCAGCAGCTTACGGGACAGGGGCGTCCAGCCCCAGCATTTT. Combining the CDR3 with reference TRBV7-8 and TRBJ1-5 gives the whole variable domain GAGVSQSPRYKVAKRGQDVALRCDPISGHVSLFWYQQALGQGPEFLTYFQNEAQLDKSGLPSDRFFAERPEGSVSTLKIQRTQQEDSAVYLCASSLRDRGVQPQHFGDGTRLSIL.

The chain uses TRBV11-3 and TRBJ1-3; TRBD1 aligns across 7 bases. The CDR3 is made up of 15 amino acids. The germline V gene has CDR1 SGHNT and CDR2 YENEEA. The V and J ends lost 1 base and 0 bases, in that order; junction bases with no gene match: 0. This CDR3 is CASSLGDSSGNTIYF. In DNA, the CDR3 is TGTGCCAGCAGCTTAGGGGACAGCTCTGGAAACACCATATATTTT.

The J gene is TRBJ1-2, the V gene TRBV5-4, with 10 bases lining up with TRBD1. Trimming took 0 bases from V and 5 from J; bases not matched to a gene: 7. Germline-derived CDR1 and CDR2 are SGHNT and YYREEE (reference sequence). The CDR3 loop spans 16 amino acids. CDR3 in DNA: TGTGCCAGCAGCTTGGCCGGGAGACAGGGGGCTTATGGCTACACCTTC. This translates into CASSLAGRQGAYGYTF. The full variable domain, with the rest looked up from reference TRBV5-4 and TRBJ1-2, is ETGVTQSPTHLIKTRGQQVTLRCSSQSGHNTVSWYQQALGQGPQFIFQYYREEENGRGNFPPRFSGLQFPNYSSELNVNALELDDSALYLCASSLAGRQGAYGYTFGSGTRLTVV.

This clone was counted a few times. The V call is TRBV4-1, the J call TRBJ1-5, with D unclear. The CDR3 has 15 residues. CDR1 and CDR2 from the germline V gene are MGHRA and YSYEKL. Trimming took off 4 bases at V and 4 bases at J, with 14 bases between the two ends. Here the CDR3 DNA reads TGCGCCAGCAGCCGGACCCCGGCGAGTAATCAGCCCCAGCATTTT. This codes for CASSRTPASNQPQHF.

This chain links TRBV12-5 with TRBJ2-5, with D uncertain. Germline lookup yields CDR1 LGHNT and CDR2 FRNRAP. V was pared by 1 base and J by 4 bases, with 4 bases between. The CDR3 is made up of 12 amino acids. The CDR3 coding sequence is TGTGCTAGTGGTTTGGGTAGAGAGACCCAGTACTTC. Its protein is CASGLGRETQYF. Complete variable domain (other parts from reference TRBV12-5 and TRBJ2-5): DARVTQTPRHKVTEMGQEVTMRCQPILGHNTVFWYRQTMMQGLELLAYFRNRAPLDDSGMPKDRFSAEMPDATLATLKIQPSEPRDSAVYFCASGLGRETQYFGPGTRLLVL.

This clone was observed a handful of times. V is TRBV5-1 and J is TRBJ2-2, with D perhaps being TRBD1 or TRBD2 (5 bases each). Germline V gene data show CDR1 as SGHRS and CDR2 as YFSETQ. The CDR3 has 16 amino acids. Trimming took 4 bases from V and 8 from J, leaving 21 bases between them. The CDR3 sequence: CASSHGTSGASGELFF. The CDR3 coding sequence is TGCGCCAGCAGCCACGGGACCTCCGGAGCCTCTGGGGAGCTGTTTTTT.

As to this clone: The sample contains more than one DNA sequence encoding this CDR3. The V gene is TRBV7-3, the J gene TRBJ2-6; no definite D call. The CDR3 runs to 13 residues. The ends were cut back, 5 bases at V and 4 bases at J, with 6 bases in the middle. Germline CDR1 and CDR2: SGHTA and FQGTGA. CDR3: CASSPSGANVLTF. The CDR3 DNA reads TGTGCCAGCAGCCCTTCCGGGGCCAACGTCCTGACTTTC.

V is TRBV18 and J is TRBJ2-7, with D perhaps being TRBD1 or TRBD2 (6 bases each). This CDR3 comprises 12 residues. The germline V and J ends were trimmed by 3 bases and 7 bases, with 10 bases remaining between them. Germline CDR1 KGHSH, CDR2 LQKENI. The CDR3 protein is CASSPDSGEQYF. CDR3 bases: TGTGCCAGCTCACCGGACAGCGGGGAGCAGTACTTC.

The chain joins TRBV6-6 to TRBJ1-5; the D is unclear. CDR3 size: 15 residues. Per germline, CDR1 MNHNY and CDR2 SVGAGI (reference sequence). The V end was cut by 6 bases, the J end by 1 base, with 13 bases between. The CDR3 protein is CASRAPTASNQPQHF. DNA for the CDR3: TGTGCCAGCAGGGCCCCAACGGCGAGCAATCAGCCCCAGCATTTT.